This TCR beta chain is drawn from a study of beta chain features in type 1 diabetes. Study results and limitations: Shorter TCRB CDR3s, moderately but significantly so, were found in Type 1 diabetes patients in all four CD4+ subsets. Insertions were fewer and deletions more numerous at VDJ junctions in type 1 diabetes patients.

Reverse transcription of all isolated RNA meant that expressed TCRB transcripts were sequenced. TCRdb's table, derived via immunoSEQ multiplex PCR, lists solely in-frame clones and lacks some. The table includes roughly 150,000 clones, about 9.3% detected once. Worth noting for this clone: The antigen is not known.

This CDR3 is 15 amino acids long. Trimming took 6 bases from V and 4 from J, leaving 13 bases between them. CDR1 and CDR2 from the germline V gene are LNHDA and SQIVND (reference sequence). The authors took one heparinised blood draw, averaging around 120 mL, from each donor. Central memory, naive, regulatory and stem cell-like memory CD4+ cells were sorted by CD45RO/CCR7/CD25/CD127/CD95/CD27. This rearrangement joins TRBV19 to TRBJ2-6; the D gene is possibly TRBD1 (6 bases). The material sequenced was central memory CD4+ T cells from blood. This receptor was taken from a man younger than 45 with type 1 diabetes. The CDR3 reads CASSRSGAGANVLTF. The CDR3 bases are TGTGCCAGTAGCCGATCAGGGGCCGGGGCCAACGTCCTGACTTTC.